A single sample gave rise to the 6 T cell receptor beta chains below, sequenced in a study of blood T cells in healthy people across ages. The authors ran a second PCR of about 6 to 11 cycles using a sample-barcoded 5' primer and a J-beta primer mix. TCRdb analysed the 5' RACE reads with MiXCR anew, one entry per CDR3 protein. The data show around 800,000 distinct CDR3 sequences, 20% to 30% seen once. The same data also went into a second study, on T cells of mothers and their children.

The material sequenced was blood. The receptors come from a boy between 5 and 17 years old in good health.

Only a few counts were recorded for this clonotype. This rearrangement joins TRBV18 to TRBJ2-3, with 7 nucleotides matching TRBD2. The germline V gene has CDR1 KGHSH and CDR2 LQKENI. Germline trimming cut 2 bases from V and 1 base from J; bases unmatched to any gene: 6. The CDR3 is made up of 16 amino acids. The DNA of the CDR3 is TGTGCCAGCTCACCAAGGCGAGCGGGGCGCACAGATACGCAGTATTTT. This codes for CASSPRRAGRTDTQYF.

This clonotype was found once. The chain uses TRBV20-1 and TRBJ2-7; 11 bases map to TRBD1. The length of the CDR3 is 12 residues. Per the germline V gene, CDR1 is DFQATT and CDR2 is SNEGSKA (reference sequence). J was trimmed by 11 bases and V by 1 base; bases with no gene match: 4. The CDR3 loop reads CSARGWGQGEYF. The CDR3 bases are TGCAGTGCTAGAGGCTGGGGACAGGGGGAGTACTTC.

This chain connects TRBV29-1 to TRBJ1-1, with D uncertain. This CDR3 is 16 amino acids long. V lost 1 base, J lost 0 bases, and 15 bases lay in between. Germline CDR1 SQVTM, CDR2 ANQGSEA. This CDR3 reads CSVEGSAGRLNTEAFF. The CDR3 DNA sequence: TGCAGCGTTGAAGGGTCCGCCGGGAGACTGAACACTGAAGCTTTCTTT.

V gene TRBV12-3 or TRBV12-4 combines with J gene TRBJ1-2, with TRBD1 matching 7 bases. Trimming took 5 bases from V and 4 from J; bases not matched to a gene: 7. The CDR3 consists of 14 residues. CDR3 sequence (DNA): TGTGCCAGCAGTCAGGACAGGAGATTCTATGGCTACACCTTC. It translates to CASSQDRRFYGYTF.

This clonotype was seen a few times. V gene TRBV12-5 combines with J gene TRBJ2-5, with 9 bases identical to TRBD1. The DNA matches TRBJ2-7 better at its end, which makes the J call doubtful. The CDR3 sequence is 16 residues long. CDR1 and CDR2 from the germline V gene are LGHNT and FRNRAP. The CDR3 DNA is TGTGCTAGTGGTTTTCAAGCGGACAGGGGCCTCTACGAGCAGTACTTC. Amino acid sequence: CASGFQADRGLYEQYF.

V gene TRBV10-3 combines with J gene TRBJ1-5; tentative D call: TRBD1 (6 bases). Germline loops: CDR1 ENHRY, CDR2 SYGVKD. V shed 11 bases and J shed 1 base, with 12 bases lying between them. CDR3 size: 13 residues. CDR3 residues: CAPGGRSNQPQHF. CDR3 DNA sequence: TGTGCCCCGGGGGGCCGGAGCAATCAGCCCCAGCATTTT.